One sample yielded the 26 T cell receptor beta chains listed below, sequenced in a study of blood T cell repertoires in COVID-19. Here immunoSEQ multiplex PCR was the method, and the copy in TCRdb shows in-frame clones only, minus some. The sample carries 390,000 or so clones, approximately 90% recorded once. Source material: PBMCs or T cells enriched from blood (not recorded which). The receptors come from a man between 18 and 29 years old who had recovered from COVID-19.

This rearrangement joins TRBV30 to TRBJ2-7, with D perhaps matching TRBD1 (6 bases). Germline lookup yields CDR1 GTSNPN and CDR2 SVGIG (reference sequence). The V end lost 5 bases, the J end lost 4 bases, and 21 bases lay between the germline ends. CDR3 length: 15 amino acids. CDR3 nucleotides: TGTGCCTGGGTGCCCCCCGGACAGTTCTCATACGAGCAGTACTTC. It specifies CAWVPPGQFSYEQYF. Full variable domain (remainder filled in from reference TRBV30 and TRBJ2-7): SQTIHQWPATLVQPVGSPLSLECTVEGTSNPNLYWYRQAAGRGLQLLFYSVGIGQISSEVPQNLSASRPQDRQFILSSKKLLLSDSGFYLCAWVPPGQFSYEQYFGPGTRLTVT.

The CDR3 sequence is CASSLRTGSGNTIYF. In DNA form, the CDR3 reads TGCGCCAGCAGCTTACGGACAGGGTCCGGAAACACCATATATTTT. The V and J genes are TRBV5-1 and TRBJ1-3; 8 nucleotides agree with TRBD1. Unmatched junction bases numbered 5, after V lost 2 bases and J lost 4 bases. The germline V gene has CDR1 SGHRS and CDR2 YFSETQ. There are 15 residues in the CDR3.

The V gene is TRBV5-1, the J gene TRBJ2-7, with TRBD1 matching 7 bases. Germline V gene lookup returns CDR1 SGHRS and CDR2 YFSETQ. Germline trimming cut 4 bases from V and 5 bases from J; bases unmatched to any gene: 9. The CDR3 spans 14 residues. The CDR3 bases are TGCGCCAGCAGCCCTGGACAGGCACCCGACGAGCAGTACTTC. Protein: CASSPGQAPDEQYF.

The CDR3: CASSKGGTNEKLFF. Written as DNA, the CDR3 is TGTGCCAGCTCAAAGGGAGGAACTAATGAAAAACTGTTTTTT. The chain joins TRBV18 to TRBJ1-4; D gene ambiguous. V was trimmed by 5 bases and J by 1 base, leaving 8 bases between them. CDR1 is KGHSH, CDR2 LQKENI, per germline. This CDR3 is built from 14 residues.

The chain has TRBV4-3 and TRBJ1-6; D is perhaps TRBD1 (5 bases). Trimming left V 0 bases short and J 8 bases short, with 11 bases between. Germline lookup yields CDR1 LGHNA and CDR2 YSLEER. This CDR3 spans 15 amino acids. CDR3 DNA: TGCGCCAGCAGCCAAGAAGGGGCAGTAGATTCACCCCTCCACTTT. This translates into CASSQEGAVDSPLHF.

This chain uses TRBV4-1 with TRBJ1-3, with D possibly matching TRBD1 (5 bases). The germline V gene encodes CDR1 MGHRA and CDR2 YSYEKL. The CDR3 totals 15 residues. With 0 bases removed from V and 2 bases from J, the gap between germline ends came to 8 bases. CDR3 in amino acids: CASSQDGGAGNTIYF. CDR3 coding DNA: TGCGCCAGCAGCCAAGATGGAGGGGCTGGAAACACCATATATTTT.

This chain joins TRBV14 and TRBJ2-1; 11 bases line up with TRBD2. The CDR3 length is 16 residues. Looked up from germline, CDR1 is SGHDN and CDR2 is FVKESK. V was clipped by 2 bases and J by 7 bases; unmatched bases: 7. The CDR3, as DNA: TGTGCCAGCAGCCAACCACTAGCGGGAGTTTGGAATGAGCAGTTCTTC. Its protein product is CASSQPLAGVWNEQFF.

This chain connects TRBV9 to TRBJ1-2; D ambiguous. V was trimmed by 1 base and J by 4 bases, leaving 8 bases between them. The CDR3 totals 13 residues. The germline CDR1 and CDR2 sequences are SGDLS and YYNGEE. CDR3 bases: TGTGCCAGCAGCGTAACAGTCTCCTATGGCTACACCTTC. Protein: CASSVTVSYGYTF.

The chain is built from TRBV7-9 and TRBJ2-7; D gene uncertain. V was trimmed by 5 bases and J by 7 bases, leaving 15 bases between them. The CDR3 length is 13 residues. Per germline, CDR1 SEHNR and CDR2 FQNEAQ (reference sequence). This chain's CDR3 is CASSNTAVGEQYF. The CDR3 DNA reads TGTGCCAGCAGCAACACGGCGGTGGGTGAGCAGTACTTC.

This clone was recorded once. The chain recombines TRBV7-6 with TRBJ1-3; 8 nucleotides match TRBD1. J was trimmed by 0 bases and V by 5 bases; bases with no gene match: 6. Germline CDR1 reads SGHVS; CDR2 reads FNYEAQ. The CDR3 spans 16 residues. The CDR3 sequence: CASSPGQVSSGNTIYF. CDR3 in DNA: TGTGCCAGCAGCCCGGGACAGGTCAGCTCTGGAAACACCATATATTTT. The whole variable domain, filled in from reference TRBV7-6 and TRBJ1-3, reads GAGVSQSPRYKVTKRGQDVALRCDPISGHVSLYWYRQALGQGPEFLTYFNYEAQQDKSGLPNDRFSAERPEGSISTLTIQRTEQRDSAMYRCASSPGQVSSGNTIYFGEGSWLTVV.

The chain joins TRBV28 to TRBJ1-5; no clear D gene. Germline assignment: CDR1 MDHEN and CDR2 SYDVKM. The V gene lost 5 bases and the J gene lost 5 bases, with 10 bases spanning the gap. The CDR3 runs to 13 residues. CDR3 amino acids: CASSPLVYQPQHF. CDR3 coding DNA: TGTGCCAGCAGTCCCCTAGTATATCAGCCCCAGCATTTT.

The chain recombines TRBV27 with TRBJ2-3, with 10 bases identical to TRBD1. Germline CDR1 and CDR2: MNHEY and SMNVEV (reference sequence). V lost 0 bases and J lost 6; bases outside the gene matches: 0. The CDR3 length is 14 residues. The CDR3, as DNA: TGTGCCAGCAGTTTATCGGACAGGGGGGATACGCAGTATTTT. Encoded protein: CASSLSDRGDTQYF.

CDR3 in amino acids: CASSPQARIPYGYTF. The CDR3 DNA reads as TGTGCCAGCAGCCCGCAAGCCAGGATCCCTTATGGCTACACCTTC. The V and J genes are TRBV11-2 and TRBJ1-2, with no clear D. The CDR3 length is 15 residues. Germline assignment: CDR1 SGHAT and CDR2 FQNNGV. V was clipped by 5 bases and J by 5 bases, with 18 bases between them. The entire variable domain, with the rest obtained from reference TRBV11-2 and TRBJ1-2, is as follows: EAGVAQSPRYKIIEKRQSVAFWCNPISGHATLYWYQQILGQGPKLLIQFQNNGVVDDSQLPKDRFSAERLKGVDSTLKIQPAKLEDSAVYLCASSPQARIPYGYTFGSGTRLTVV.

The rearrangement uses TRBV9 and TRBJ1-4; TRBD1 might be the D (6 bases). V lost 4 bases and J lost 4, with 14 bases in between. The length of the CDR3 is 15 residues. CDR1 and CDR2 (germline): SGDLS, YYNGEE. The CDR3 spells CASSPGQLNNEKLFF. As DNA, the CDR3 is TGTGCCAGCAGCCCCGGACAGCTGAATAATGAAAAACTGTTTTTT.

The V and J genes are TRBV6-2 or TRBV6-3 and TRBJ1-6; the D is unclear. Between the trimmed V and J ends, which lost 1 base and 10 bases, there was a span of 5 bases. CDR3 size: 12 residues. Per the germline V gene, CDR1 is MNHEY and CDR2 is SVGEGT. In nucleotides, the CDR3 is TGTGCCAGCAGTTACTTGGAGTCACCCCTCCACTTT. Its translation is CASSYLESPLHF.

This clone has just a few counts. The chain couples TRBV11-2 to TRBJ2-1; tentative D call: TRBD2 (6 bases). The CDR3 extends over 16 amino acids. The V and J ends lost 5 bases and 0 bases respectively, with 14 bases between them. Per the germline V gene, CDR1 is SGHAT and CDR2 is FQNNGV. The CDR3 bases are TGTGCCAGCAGCCCCCTGGGAGCGGGCTCCTACAATGAGCAGTTCTTC. It specifies CASSPLGAGSYNEQFF.

In DNA form, the CDR3 reads TGCGCCAGCAGCCAAAAACTCCGGGACACTGAAAAACTGTTTTTT. Protein sequence: CASSQKLRDTEKLFF. The chain recombines TRBV4-3 with TRBJ1-4; tentative D call: TRBD1 (6 bases). This CDR3 region has 15 residues. The V gene lost 2 bases and the J gene lost 7 bases, with 14 bases spanning the gap. Germline CDR1 is LGHNA and CDR2 is YSLEER.

The rearrangement joins TRBV28 to TRBJ1-1; no definite D call. V lost 7 bases and J 3 bases, leaving 6 bases between the germline ends. Germline V lookup: CDR1 MDHEN, CDR2 SYDVKM. The length of the CDR3 is 11 residues. The CDR3 DNA reads as TGTGCCAGCACCTACTACACTGAAGCTTTCTTT. It translates to CASTYYTEAFF.

This rearrangement joins TRBV5-5 to TRBJ2-3; D gene uncertain. Germline-derived CDR1 and CDR2 are SGHKS and YYEKEE (reference sequence). Trimming left V 4 bases short and J 4 bases short, with 13 bases between. The CDR3 covers 14 residues. The CDR3 coding sequence is TGTGCCAGCAGCCCAATTGCGGCTGCAGATACGCAGTATTTT. This gives the protein CASSPIAAADTQYF.

The chain carries TRBV3-1 (or the pseudogene TRBV3-2) and TRBJ1-2; 8 nucleotides agree with TRBD1. The trim removed 5 bases at V and 2 bases at J, leaving 7 bases unmatched. Looked up from germline, CDR1 is LGHDT and CDR2 is YNNKEL (reference sequence). This CDR3 contains 15 residues. The CDR3 DNA reads as TGTGCCAGCAGCTCCCGACAGGGGTTCAACTATGGCTACACCTTC. Its translation: CASSSRQGFNYGYTF.

The rearrangement uses TRBV7-2 and TRBJ2-5; TRBD1 is a possible D gene (5 bases). Germline values: CDR1 SGHTA, CDR2 FQGNSA. V shed 3 bases and J shed 5 bases, with 13 bases lying between them. This CDR3 has 14 amino acids. As DNA, the CDR3 is TGTGCCAGCAGCTTGCAGGGTTCTGCGGAGACCCAGTACTTC. Its translation is CASSLQGSAETQYF.

The chain carries TRBV5-1 and TRBJ2-7; 7 positions match TRBD1. The CDR3 is 15 residues long. V trimming: 7 bases; J trimming: 0 bases; junction bases outside the gene matches: 10. Germline V gene lookup returns CDR1 SGHRS and CDR2 YFSETQ. This chain's CDR3 is CASGYRGEASYEQYF. Here the CDR3 DNA reads TGCGCCAGCGGATACAGGGGCGAAGCCTCCTACGAGCAGTACTTC.

The rearrangement uses TRBV5-1 and TRBJ1-1, with 10 bases aligning to TRBD1. Trimming took 3 bases from V and 11 from J; bases not matched to a gene: 4. The germline gives CDR1 SGHRS, CDR2 YFSETQ. There are 12 residues in the CDR3. Written as DNA, the CDR3 is TGCGCCAGCAGCTGGACAGGGGGGGAGGCTTTCTTT. Its protein is CASSWTGGEAFF.

This rearrangement joins TRBV3-1 (or the pseudogene TRBV3-2) to TRBJ1-1; D remains ambiguous. CDR3 length: 14 residues. Trimming removed 4 bases from V and 1 base from J, with 10 bases in between. In germline, CDR1 is LGHDT, CDR2 YNNKEL (reference sequence). This CDR3 reads CASSPLEGNTEAFF. The CDR3 bases are TGTGCCAGCAGCCCCCTTGAGGGGAACACTGAAGCTTTCTTT.

About this clone: Other DNA variants within this sample encode the same CDR3. This CDR3 reads CASSRTGNTEAFF. In DNA form, the CDR3 reads TGTGCCAGCAGTAGGACAGGGAACACTGAAGCTTTCTTT. J is TRBJ1-1 and V is TRBV7-3; 7 nucleotides align to TRBD1. The germline CDR1 and CDR2 sequences are SGHTA and FQGTGA. V was clipped by 6 bases and J by 1 base; unmatched bases: 2. The CDR3 covers 13 residues.

This chain joins TRBV27 and TRBJ1-2; 9 bases are shared with TRBD1. Trimming removed 6 bases from V and 2 bases from J; junction bases left unmatched: 4. The CDR3 has 14 amino acids. Looked up from germline, CDR1 is MNHEY and CDR2 is SMNVEV (reference sequence). CDR3 nucleotides: TGTGCCAGCAGACTACAGGGGGCCAACTATGGCTACACCTTC. Its translation: CASRLQGANYGYTF.